This T cell receptor beta chain stems from a study of CD8+ T cells in alopecia areata. Study as a whole: Tofacitinib was taken orally by treated patients, and the dose was 5 to 10 mg twice daily. Tofacitinib ran 6 to 18 months, followed by 6 months off drug.

As for this clone: What it binds is not known. Other nucleotide sequences from this sample produce the same CDR3.

This CDR3 region has 13 residues. In germline, CDR1 is GTSNPN, CDR2 SVGIG (reference sequence). V was cut by 1 base and J by 2 bases, with 6 bases left in between. RNA was extracted and reverse transcribed into cDNA as the sequencing template. TCRdb's table, derived via immunoSEQ multiplex PCR, lists solely in-frame clones and lacks some. The data show about 220,000 clones, about 58% seen once. The treatment was: oral pan-JAK inhibitor, 5-10 mg twice daily. Findings and caveats of the study: Administration of tofacitinib significantly diminished scalp clonality and expanded CD8+ clones within the top 100.

The sample here was CD4+ T cells sorted from blood, taken at week 4, from a patient treated with tofacitinib. The rearrangement links TRBV30 to TRBJ1-5; maybe TRBD1 (6 bases). The source is a human donor with alopecia areata. The DNA for the CDR3 is TGTGCCTGGAGTGAGGGGGGCAATCAGCCCCAGCATTTT. It yields the protein CAWSEGGNQPQHF.